This T cell receptor beta chain emerged from a study of regulatory T cells in long-lasting Graves disease. Indicated time point: newly diagnosed GD, antithyroid drugs for less than 3 months. Generation of the TCR library employed RNA extracted from PBMCs. As a group, patients came from one endocrinology department in Xi'an, China. Construction of TCR beta libraries relied on iRepertoire HTBI primers and on Arm-PCR targeting CDR3 regions. TCRdb analysed the multiplex PCR reads with MiXCR anew, one entry per CDR3 protein. The sample has 520,000 or so distinct CDR3 sequences, approximately 12% seen once; the top ten hold about 8.3%. Turning to this clonotype: This may be a read error: a much more frequent sequence differs by one nucleotide.

These data were also filed under a second study, of T cells in Graves' hyperthyroidism and ophthalmopathy. This second study notes: Researchers ran a first-round RT-PCR on the TCR CDR3 using the HTBI primer set.

The TCR comes from a woman aged 25 to 39 with Graves disease. The source material was peripheral blood mononuclear cells (PBMCs), sampled at new diagnosis, from a patient treated with antithyroid drugs.

The CDR3 reads CASSSAENQPQHF. The CDR3 DNA reads as TGTGCCAGCTCATCGGCAGAAAATCAGCCCCAGCATTTT. This chain links TRBV18 with TRBJ1-5; D unresolved. Germline CDR1 KGHSH, CDR2 LQKENI. The CDR3 runs 13 residues. Trimming shortened V by 5 bases and J by 4 bases, and 9 bases separated the two germline ends. Drawing the rest from reference TRBV18 and TRBJ1-5, the complete variable domain is NAGVMQNPRHLVRRRGQEARLRCSPMKGHSHVYWYRQLPEEGLKFMVYLQKENIIDESGMPKERFSAEFPKEGPSILRIQQVVRGDSAAYFCASSSAENQPQHFGDGTRLSIL.